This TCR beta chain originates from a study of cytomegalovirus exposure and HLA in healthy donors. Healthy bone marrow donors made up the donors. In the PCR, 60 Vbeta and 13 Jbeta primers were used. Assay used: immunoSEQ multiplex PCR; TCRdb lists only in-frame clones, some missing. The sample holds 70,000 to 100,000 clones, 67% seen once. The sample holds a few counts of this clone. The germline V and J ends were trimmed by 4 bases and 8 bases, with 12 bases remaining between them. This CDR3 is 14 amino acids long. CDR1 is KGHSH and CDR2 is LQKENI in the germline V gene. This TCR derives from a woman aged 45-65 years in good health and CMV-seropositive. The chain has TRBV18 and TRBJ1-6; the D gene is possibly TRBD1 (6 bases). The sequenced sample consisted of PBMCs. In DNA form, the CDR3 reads TGTGCCAGCTCACACAGGGATGCTGATTCACCCCTCCACTTT. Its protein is CASSHRDADSPLHF.